Below are 20 T cell receptor beta chains sequenced from a single sample in a study of blood T cell repertoires in COVID-19. Produced via immunoSEQ multiplex PCR; TCRdb's table is partial and in-frame only. The data contain 390,000 or so clones, roughly 89% of them singletons. Sample: peripheral blood. These receptors were obtained from a young woman with active or convalescent COVID-19.

With regard to this clone: A much larger clone differs by one base, so this may be a read error. The chain joins TRBV3-1 (or the pseudogene TRBV3-2) to TRBJ1-5; D is ambiguous. The germline V gene has CDR1 LGHDT and CDR2 YNNKEL (reference sequence). The length of the CDR3 is 12 residues. With 6 bases removed from V and 0 bases from J, the gap between germline ends came to 3 bases. CDR3 sequence: CASSNSNQPQHF. CDR3 DNA sequence: TGTGCCAGCAGTAATAGCAATCAGCCCCAGCATTTT.

The sample holds one count of this clone. This chain connects TRBV7-8 to TRBJ1-6, with 8 positions matching TRBD1. V trimming: 0 bases; J trimming: 8 bases; junction bases outside the gene matches: 6. Germline-derived CDR1 and CDR2 are SGHVS and FQNEAQ. The CDR3 has 16 amino acids. The CDR3 spells CASSLAQGASDSPLHF. The CDR3, as DNA: TGTGCCAGCAGCTTAGCGCAGGGGGCATCGGATTCACCCCTCCACTTT.

CDR3 DNA: TGTGCCATCAGTGAGGACTCGTTTTCATACGAGCAGTACTTC. Residues: CAISEDSFSYEQYF. The chain combines TRBV10-3 with TRBJ2-7; D not certain. This CDR3 comprises 14 residues. Germline V CDR1 and CDR2: ENHRY, SYGVKD. Trimming took off 2 bases at V and 4 bases at J, with 12 bases between the two ends.

The chain joins TRBV19 to TRBJ1-2; no clear D gene. Trimming removed 3 bases at V and 3 bases at J, with 8 bases between. CDR1 is LNHDA and CDR2 is SQIVND in the germline V gene (reference sequence). CDR3 length: 13 residues. CDR3 in amino acids: CASSIQRDYGYTF. The CDR3 DNA reads as TGTGCCAGTAGTATTCAGAGGGACTATGGCTACACCTTC.

The sample holds one count of this clone. The CDR3 reads CASQGLDYGYTF. DNA of the CDR3: TGTGCCAGCCAGGGGCTAGACTATGGCTACACCTTC. V and J are TRBV2 and TRBJ1-2; maybe TRBD1 (6 bases). This CDR3 is 12 amino acids long. V lost 8 bases, J lost 3 bases, and 10 bases lay in between. CDR1 and CDR2 (germline): SNHLY, FYNNEI.

This chain uses TRBV29-1 with TRBJ1-4, with unresolved D. Trimming took 4 bases from V and 0 from J, leaving 6 bases between them. The germline gives CDR1 SQVTM, CDR2 ANQGSEA. CDR3 length equals 13 residues. CDR3 bases: TGCAGCGTTGTTCACTCAACTAATGAAAAACTGTTTTTT. This sequence encodes CSVVHSTNEKLFF. The complete variable domain, with remaining parts taken from reference TRBV29-1 and TRBJ1-4, reads SAVISQKPSRDICQRGTSLTIQCQVDSQVTMMFWYRQQPGQSLTLIATANQGSEATYESGFVIDKFPISRPNLTFSTLTVSNMSPEDSSIYLCSVVHSTNEKLFFGSGTQLSVL.

The chain employs TRBV5-1 and TRBJ1-1; 8 bases agree with TRBD1. Germline V CDR1 and CDR2: SGHRS, YFSETQ. V shed 6 bases, J shed 0 bases, and the junction held 10 bases outside the gene matches. The CDR3 contains 16 residues. CDR3 amino acids: CASTSGAGGLNTEAFF. The CDR3 nucleotides are TGCGCCAGCACCTCTGGGGCAGGGGGCTTGAACACTGAAGCTTTCTTT.

The V gene is TRBV3-1 (or the pseudogene TRBV3-2), the J gene TRBJ2-1; tentatively, D is TRBD2 (5 bases). Germline loops: CDR1 LGHDT, CDR2 YNNKEL (reference sequence). The CDR3 extends over 14 amino acids. The ends were cut back, 4 bases at V and 0 bases at J, with 7 bases in the middle. Here the CDR3 reads CASSPDFSYNEQFF. The CDR3 DNA is TGTGCCAGCAGCCCGGACTTCTCCTACAATGAGCAGTTCTTC.

V gene TRBV5-1 combines with J gene TRBJ1-3; D uncertain. Looked up from germline, CDR1 is SGHRS and CDR2 is YFSETQ. This CDR3 spans 15 amino acids. V lost 0 bases and J 0 bases, leaving 7 bases between the germline ends. CDR3 sequence (DNA): TGCGCCAGCAGCTTGGGGTACAACTCTGGAAACACCATATATTTT. Translated: CASSLGYNSGNTIYF.

The chain links TRBV14 to TRBJ2-7; D is unresolved. CDR1 is SGHDN, CDR2 FVKESK, per germline. V was pared by 0 bases and J by 3 bases, with 6 bases between. This CDR3 is built from 13 residues. The CDR3: CASSQEAYYEQYF. In nucleotides, the CDR3 is TGTGCCAGCAGCCAAGAGGCATACTACGAGCAGTACTTC. The full variable domain, with the rest looked up from reference TRBV14 and TRBJ2-7, is EAGVTQFPSHSVIEKGQTVTLRCDPISGHDNLYWYRRVMGKEIKFLLHFVKESKQDESGMPNNRFLAERTGGTYSTLKVQPAELEDSGVYFCASSQEAYYEQYFGPGTRLTVT.

The rearrangement uses TRBV4-1 and TRBJ2-7; TRBD2 might be the D (5 bases). The CDR3 is 15 residues long. Germline CDR1 reads MGHRA; CDR2 reads YSYEKL. V was cut by 0 bases and J by 3 bases, with 12 bases left in between. The CDR3 DNA follows: TGCGCCAGCAGCCAAGAGTTGGACTTTAACTACGAGCAGTACTTC. Translation gives CASSQELDFNYEQYF.

The rearrangement links TRBV7-9 to TRBJ1-5; D is ambiguous. The germline V gene encodes CDR1 SEHNR and CDR2 FQNEAQ (reference sequence). The V and J ends lost 3 bases and 4 bases respectively, with 7 bases between them. This CDR3 is built from 13 residues. The CDR3, as DNA: TGTGCCAGCAGCTTCGGGGAGAATCAGCCCCAGCATTTT. Protein sequence: CASSFGENQPQHF.

The chain uses TRBV9 and TRBJ2-2, with D perhaps matching TRBD2 (6 bases). The germline V and J ends were trimmed by 3 bases and 3 bases, with 15 bases remaining between them. Germline V CDR1 and CDR2: SGDLS, YYNGEE. The CDR3 has 16 amino acids. The CDR3 protein is CASSGGLSRDTGELFF. The CDR3 nucleotides are TGTGCCAGCAGCGGGGGACTCTCGAGGGACACCGGGGAGCTGTTTTTT.

Turning to this clone: Additional DNA sequences in this sample encode the identical CDR3. This sequence joins TRBV3-1 (or the pseudogene TRBV3-2) and TRBJ1-3; D is unresolved. Germline V gives CDR1 LGHDT, CDR2 YNNKEL (reference sequence). The V end lost 0 bases, the J end lost 4 bases, and 4 bases lay between the germline ends. The CDR3 covers 13 residues. The CDR3 coding sequence is TGTGCCAGCAGCCAAGACAGGGGAAACACCATATATTTT. It yields the protein CASSQDRGNTIYF.

J is TRBJ1-6 and V is TRBV3-1 (or the pseudogene TRBV3-2), with a tentative D call TRBD1 (6 bases). Deletions cut 6 bases from V and 5 bases from J, with 14 bases between. The CDR3 is made up of 15 amino acids. Germline-derived CDR1 and CDR2 are LGHDT and YNNKEL (reference sequence). The CDR3 loop reads CASRYMGQDNSPLHF. CDR3 in DNA: TGTGCCAGCAGGTACATGGGACAAGATAATTCACCCCTCCACTTT.

The chain uses TRBV2 and TRBJ2-1; maybe TRBD1 (5 bases). From germline, CDR1 is SNHLY and CDR2 FYNNEI. CDR3 size: 14 residues. V was pared by 4 bases and J by 4 bases, with 11 bases between. The CDR3: CASSVTQAYNEQFF. The CDR3 DNA follows: TGTGCCAGCAGTGTTACACAGGCTTACAATGAGCAGTTCTTC.

The V call is TRBV30, the J call TRBJ1-6; 12 nucleotides line up with TRBD1. CDR3 length: 22 residues. The germline gives CDR1 GTSNPN, CDR2 SVGIG (reference sequence). Unmatched junction bases numbered 15, after V lost 0 bases and J lost 0 bases. CDR3 DNA sequence: TGTGCCTGGAGTGTACCGGATGGAGGGACAGGGGGCCCTAGCTCCTATAATTCACCCCTCCACTTT. It is translated as CAWSVPDGGTGGPSSYNSPLHF.

The chain couples TRBV29-1 to TRBJ1-1; 7 nucleotides line up with TRBD1. V shed 7 bases, J shed 4 bases, and the junction held 6 bases outside the gene matches. The CDR3 contains 12 residues. CDR1 is SQVTM and CDR2 is ANQGSEA in the germline V gene. The CDR3 spells CSAKGQITEAFF. CDR3 coding DNA: TGCAGCGCCAAGGGACAGATCACTGAAGCTTTCTTT.

The CDR3 nucleotides read TGTGCCAGCAGTGAAGCGCGGGCAGGGGGCTATGGCTACACCTTC. This codes for CASSEARAGGYGYTF. This sequence joins TRBV6-1 and TRBJ1-2; 7 bases are shared with TRBD1. Losses at the gene ends were 0 bases for V and 4 bases for J; bases not matched to a gene: 5. The CDR3 spans 15 residues. The germline CDR1 and CDR2 sequences are MNHNS and SASEGT.

For the CDR3, the DNA is TGTGCCAGTAGTATAGTCCCCCCCTCGAGTAGCAATCAGCCCCAGCATTTT. Translating gives CASSIVPPSSSNQPQHF. The V and J genes are TRBV19 and TRBJ1-5, with D unclear. The CDR3 length is 17 residues. Between the trimmed V and J ends, which lost 1 base and 0 bases, there was a span of 13 bases. Looked up from germline, CDR1 is LNHDA and CDR2 is SQIVND (reference sequence).